These T cell receptor beta chains were read from a single sample in a study of cytomegalovirus exposure and HLA in healthy donors. TCRdb's table, derived via immunoSEQ multiplex PCR, lists solely in-frame clones and lacks some. The table records around 130,000 clones, about 77% of them present only once. Sample: PBMCs. Receptors were obtained from a middle-aged man in good health and CMV-seronegative. Both conserved end residues are part of each CDR3. The D gene is left open where the match is weak. The size of a clone is reported for some rows only, either as once, few or many, or as a class for expanded clones.

>.|TRBV6-5|.|TRBJ2-1
CASRGGDSEQFF
TGTGCCAGCCGAGGGGGGGATAGTGAGCAGTTCTTC
>TRBD2|TRBV29-1|once|TRBJ2-1
CSVSPTVWTREYNEQFF
TGCAGCGTGAGCCCAACGGTGTGGACTAGGGAATACAATGAGCAGTTCTTC
>TRBD2|TRBV19|few|TRBJ2-1
CASSWSGSVNEQFF
TGTGCCAGTAGTTGGAGCGGGAGCGTCAATGAGCAGTTCTTC
>.|TRBV11-1|.|TRBJ1-5
CASSPGEGPPQHF
TGTGCCAGCAGCCCCGGGGAGGGGCCGCCCCAGCATTTT
>.|TRBV5-6|.|TRBJ1-1
CASSSGRTEAFF
TGTGCCAGCAGCTCAGGGCGCACTGAAGCTTTCTTT
>TRBD2|TRBV7-3|.|TRBJ2-5
CASSPGTSGGREYF
TGTGCCAGCAGCCCGGGGACTAGCGGGGGGCGGGAGTACTTC
>TRBD1|TRBV5-4|.|TRBJ1-2
CASSFTGGLNYGYTF
TGTGCCAGCAGCTTCACAGGGGGGCTCAACTATGGCTACACCTTC
>.|TRBV19|.|TRBJ2-2
CASSIDRGTGELFF
TGTGCCAGTAGTATAGACCGGGGGACCGGGGAGCTGTTTTTT
>TRBD1|TRBV29-1|.|TRBJ1-1
CSGRTGENTEAFF
TGCAGCGGGAGGACAGGGGAGAACACTGAAGCTTTCTTT
>TRBD2|TRBV6-5|.|TRBJ2-1
CASRPGRLARNEQFF
TGTGCCAGCAGACCCGGACGACTAGCTAGGAATGAGCAGTTCTTC
>TRBD1|TRBV27|.|TRBJ2-3
CASRGDSMGTDTQYF
TGTGCCAGCAGAGGGGACAGCATGGGCACAGATACGCAGTATTTT
>TRBD2|TRBV11-3|.|TRBJ2-1
CASSLGLANYNEQFF
TGTGCCAGCAGCCTTGGACTAGCCAACTACAATGAGCAGTTCTTC
>.|TRBV7-9|.|TRBJ1-1
CASSLGAGGNTEAFF
TGTGCCAGCAGCTTAGGAGCGGGCGGGAACACTGAAGCTTTCTTT
>.|TRBV7-3|few|TRBJ2-3
CATAASPSTDTQYF
TGTGCCACCGCGGCCTCTCCTAGCACAGATACGCAGTATTTT
>TRBD2|TRBV6-5|few|TRBJ2-7
CASSYSTSGSYEQYF
TGTGCCAGCAGTTACTCGACTAGCGGCTCCTACGAGCAGTACTTC
>TRBD2|TRBV18|.|TRBJ2-2
CASSPPGLAGNTGELFF
TGTGCCAGCTCACCGCCGGGACTAGCGGGAAACACCGGGGAGCTGTTTTTT
>.|TRBV6-6|few|TRBJ2-7
CASSYSGGFSYEQYF
TGTGCCAGCAGTTACAGTGGCGGTTTCTCCTACGAGCAGTACTTC
>TRBD1|TRBV28|.|TRBJ2-2
CASSSWDRHTGELFF
TGTGCCAGCAGTTCGTGGGACAGACACACCGGGGAGCTGTTTTTT
>TRBD1|TRBV28|.|TRBJ2-7
CASQEGDRTYEQYF
TGTGCCAGCCAGGAAGGGGACAGGACCTACGAGCAGTACTTC
>.|TRBV2|.|TRBJ2-1
CASSPDTSPYNEQFF
TGTGCCAGCAGTCCAGACACTAGCCCCTACAATGAGCAGTTCTTC
>.|TRBV5-4|.|TRBJ1-1
CASSLGRSGTEAFF
TGTGCCAGCAGCTTGGGGCGCTCGGGCACTGAAGCTTTCTTT
>TRBD2|TRBV4-1|.|TRBJ2-5
CASSQDGFSGIQETQYF
TGCGCCAGCAGCCAAGATGGGTTCAGCGGGATTCAAGAGACCCAGTACTTC
>TRBD1|TRBV30|.|TRBJ1-4
CAWSHTGGASEKLFF
TGTGCCTGGAGTCATACAGGGGGCGCTTCTGAAAAACTGTTTTTT
>.|TRBV19|once|TRBJ2-1
CASSMVARSNEQFF
TGTGCCAGTAGTATGGTGGCCAGATCCAATGAGCAGTTCTTC
>.|TRBV7-2|few|TRBJ1-4
CASSLGWGVKLFF
TGTGCCAGCAGCTTAGGGTGGGGGGTGAAACTGTTTTTT
>.|TRBV28|.|TRBJ1-5
CASRSNGASSNQPQHF
TGTGCCAGCAGGTCGAATGGGGCCAGTAGCAATCAGCCCCAGCATTTT
>TRBD1|TRBV7-2|.|TRBJ1-2
CASSLGRGNYGYTF
TGTGCCAGCAGCTTAGGCAGGGGGAACTATGGCTACACCTTC
>TRBD1|TRBV5-1|once|TRBJ2-5
CASSLVGQGGQETQYF
TGCGCCAGCAGCTTGGTGGGACAGGGGGGACAAGAGACCCAGTACTTC
>TRBD2|TRBV28|once|TRBJ2-2
CASSPAGVRVYTGELFF
TGTGCCAGCAGCCCAGCGGGAGTTCGGGTTTACACCGGGGAGCTGTTTTTT
>.|TRBV30|.|TRBJ1-2
CAWSRGASANYGYTF
TGTGCCTGGAGTCGGGGAGCTTCCGCTAACTATGGCTACACCTTC
>.|TRBV4-1|.|TRBJ2-3
CASSQGLPDTQYF
TGCGCCAGCAGCCAAGGACTACCAGATACGCAGTATTTT
>.|TRBV9|.|TRBJ2-2
CASSAGTSNTGELFF
TGTGCCAGCAGCGCCGGGACTTCGAACACCGGGGAGCTGTTTTTT
>.|TRBV2|.|TRBJ2-7
CASSEARRITYEQYF
TGTGCCAGCAGTGAAGCGCGGCGGATTACCTACGAGCAGTACTTC
>.|TRBV28|.|TRBJ2-7
CASSKGLGYEQYF
TGTGCCAGCAGTAAGGGGTTGGGCTACGAGCAGTACTTC
>.|TRBV15|.|TRBJ2-1
CATSREKKRNEQFF
TGTGCCACCAGCAGAGAAAAAAAGCGGAATGAGCAGTTCTTC
>TRBD1|TRBV10-3|.|TRBJ1-1
CAISRDREGGNTEAFF
TGTGCCATCAGCCGGGACAGGGAAGGGGGGAACACTGAAGCTTTCTTT
>TRBD2|TRBV16|.|TRBJ2-4
CASSPAGGNIQYF
TGTGCCAGCAGCCCAGCGGGAGGGAACATTCAGTACTTC
>.|TRBV19|.|TRBJ2-7
CASSVGGYEQYF
TGTGCCAGTAGCGTGGGGGGCTACGAGCAGTACTTC
>TRBD2|TRBV29-1|.|TRBJ2-1
CSVEVALAGGEQFF
TGCAGCGTTGAAGTCGCCCTAGCGGGAGGTGAGCAGTTCTTC
>TRBD1|TRBV5-1|.|TRBJ2-7
CASSLGDRAYEQYF
TGCGCCAGCAGCTTGGGGGACAGGGCCTACGAGCAGTACTTC
>TRBD1|TRBV29-1|.|TRBJ1-5
CSGRQGTTQHF
TGCAGCGGTAGACAGGGTACGACCCAGCATTTT
>.|TRBV5-1|.|TRBJ2-7
CASSPEMGGQYEQYF
TGCGCCAGCAGCCCGGAGATGGGGGGGCAATACGAGCAGTACTTC
>.|TRBV6-4|.|TRBJ2-7
CASVSDPYEQYF
TGTGCCAGCGTAAGCGACCCCTACGAGCAGTACTTC
>.|TRBV2|.|TRBJ1-1
CASSDAAPGGGTEAFF
TGTGCCAGCAGTGATGCTGCCCCCGGGGGGGGCACTGAAGCTTTCTTT
>TRBD2|TRBV19|.|TRBJ2-1
CASSTLGREGGNEQFF
TGTGCCAGTAGTACCCTCGGACGGGAGGGAGGCAATGAGCAGTTCTTC